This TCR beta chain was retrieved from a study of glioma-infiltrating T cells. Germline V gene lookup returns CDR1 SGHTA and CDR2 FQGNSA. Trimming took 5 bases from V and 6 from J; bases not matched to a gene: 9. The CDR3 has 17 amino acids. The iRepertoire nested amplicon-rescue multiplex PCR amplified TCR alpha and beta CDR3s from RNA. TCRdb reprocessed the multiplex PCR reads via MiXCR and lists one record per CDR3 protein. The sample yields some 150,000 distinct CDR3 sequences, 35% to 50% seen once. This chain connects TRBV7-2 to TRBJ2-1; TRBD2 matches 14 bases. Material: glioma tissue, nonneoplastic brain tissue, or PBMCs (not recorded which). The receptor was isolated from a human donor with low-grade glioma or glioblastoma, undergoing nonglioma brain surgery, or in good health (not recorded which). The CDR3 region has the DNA TGTGCCAGCAGCCTCCGGACTAGCGGGGGGAGAACCAATGAGCAGTTCTTC. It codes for CASSLRTSGGRTNEQFF.